The 3 T cell receptor beta chains in this list originate from one sample, sequenced in a study of CD8+CD57+ T cells in acquired aplastic anemia. Before being chosen for sequencing, patients had shown CD8+CD57+ cell expansion by flow cytometry. Profiling that covered TCR beta VDJ and CDR3 relied on genomic DNA as its template. One entry per CDR3 protein results from TCRdb running MiXCR on the reads. The sample contains 200,000 to 300,000 distinct CDR3 sequences, around half of which appear only once. Sequenced input: sorted CD4+, CD8+, or CD8+CD57+ T cells (not recorded which) from PBMCs. Receptor source: a human donor with aplastic anemia.

The chain recombines TRBV7-3 with TRBJ2-3; 9 bases align to TRBD2. V lost 5 bases and J lost 6; bases outside the gene matches: 9. Germline CDR1 reads SGHTA; CDR2 reads FQGTGA. The CDR3 extends over 15 amino acids. The CDR3 DNA follows: TGTGCCAGCAGCCCCCATAGCGGGAGCAGTGATACGCAGTATTTT. Translation: CASSPHSGSSDTQYF.

At least ten counts were recorded for this clonotype. The chain couples TRBV7-2 to TRBJ2-1; D is uncertain. This CDR3 spans 17 amino acids. Trimming stripped 6 bases from V and 0 bases from J, with 18 bases between. Germline V lookup: CDR1 SGHTA, CDR2 FQGNSA. CDR3 sequence reads: CASRARPYLSSYNEQFF. The CDR3 bases are TGTGCCAGCAGAGCCCGGCCGTACCTGAGCTCCTACAATGAGCAGTTCTTC.

The chain links TRBV2 to TRBJ2-7; the D gene is possibly TRBD1 (5 bases). Germline V gene sequence: CDR1 SNHLY, CDR2 FYNNEI. V was shortened by 6 bases and J by 1 base, with 10 bases between the two germline ends. The CDR3 extends over 13 amino acids. Here the CDR3 DNA reads TGTGCCAGCAGGCAGGGCCCATCCTACGAGCAGTACTTC. Its protein is CASRQGPSYEQYF.